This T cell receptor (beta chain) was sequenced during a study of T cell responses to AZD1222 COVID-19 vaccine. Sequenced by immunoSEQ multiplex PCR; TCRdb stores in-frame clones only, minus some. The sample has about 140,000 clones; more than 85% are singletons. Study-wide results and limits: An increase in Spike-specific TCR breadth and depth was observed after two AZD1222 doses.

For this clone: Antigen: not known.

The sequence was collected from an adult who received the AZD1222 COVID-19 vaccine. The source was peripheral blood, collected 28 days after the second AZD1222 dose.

The CDR3 DNA follows: TGTGCCAGCAGCTTATACAGGGGGCCCGGAAACACCATATATTTT. Translation: CASSLYRGPGNTIYF. This chain uses TRBV7-2 with TRBJ1-3, with 9 bases lining up with TRBD1. The CDR3 extends over 15 amino acids. In germline, CDR1 is SGHTA, CDR2 FQGNSA. The junction had 3 bases not matched to a gene; V was cut back by 2 bases and J by 4 bases.